This section outlines one T cell receptor beta chain sequence together with its context. TCRdb's table, derived via immunoSEQ multiplex PCR, lists solely in-frame clones and lacks some. Of over a million clones detected, around 98.5% appear once; the ten largest clones hold approximately 0.38%. The data are from a study of shared clonotypes between healthy human individuals. The split of CD4+ cells yielded CD45RA+ naive and CD45RA-negative memory subsets. The specimen sequenced was naive CD4+ T cells sorted from blood. Subset: CD45RA+ positively selected. The sequence was obtained from a man younger than 40 in good health.

The CDR3 DNA is TGTGCCAGCATGTCGGGGATCTCTGGAAACACCATATATTTT. Protein product: CASMSGISGNTIYF. The J gene is TRBJ1-3, the V gene TRBV28, with unresolved D. The CDR3 consists of 14 residues. Deletions cut 7 bases from V and 0 bases from J, with 10 bases between. Germline CDR1 MDHEN, CDR2 SYDVKM.